This T cell receptor beta chain emerged from a study of metastatic and nonmetastatic thyroid tumors. As for the study in general: For malignant and benign thyroid patients, tumor or nodule tissue and blood were the sources whose repertoires were compared.

Patients were all untreated before their thyroid surgery. Findings of the study overall: Reportedly, malignant thyroid tumors had significantly higher TCR beta diversity than benign nodules, in blood and tumor.

Original methodology: To classify distant metastasis in papillary thyroid cancer, a model was built from CDR3 differences across clinicopathological groups. TCRdb re-called the PCR reads with MiXCR. These V and J calls rely on TCRdb rather than the paper's analysis. There are tens of thousands of clones in the sample; 15% to 20% occur only once, and about 10% lies in the top ten. This clone was seen ten or more times. Its specificity is not known. Source material: blood. The source is a female donor with papillary thyroid cancer or a benign thyroid nodule (not recorded which). Some clones in this sample may be carry-over from other donors' samples.

CDR3 DNA: TGTGCCAGCAGCCAGGGACTCGACGGGGATGAGCAGTTCTTC. Encoded protein: CASSQGLDGDEQFF. The chain recombines TRBV7-3 with TRBJ2-1, with a weak D call TRBD2 (6 bases). The CDR3 runs to 14 residues. Germline V gene lookup returns CDR1 SGHTA and CDR2 FQGTGA. V was shortened by 5 bases and J by 8 bases, with 16 bases between the two germline ends.